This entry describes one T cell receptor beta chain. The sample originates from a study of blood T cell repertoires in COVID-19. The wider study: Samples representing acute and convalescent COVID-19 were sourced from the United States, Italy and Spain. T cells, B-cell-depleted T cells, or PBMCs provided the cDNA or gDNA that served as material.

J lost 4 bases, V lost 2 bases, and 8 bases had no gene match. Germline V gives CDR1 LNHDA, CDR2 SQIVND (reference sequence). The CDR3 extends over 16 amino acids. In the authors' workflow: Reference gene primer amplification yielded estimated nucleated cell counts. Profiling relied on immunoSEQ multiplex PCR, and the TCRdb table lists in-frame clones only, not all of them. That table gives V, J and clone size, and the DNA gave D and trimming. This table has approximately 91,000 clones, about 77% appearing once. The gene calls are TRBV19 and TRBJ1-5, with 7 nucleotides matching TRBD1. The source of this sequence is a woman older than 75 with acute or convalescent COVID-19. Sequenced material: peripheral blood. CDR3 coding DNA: TGTGCCAGTAGTATACCAACAGGGGCGCCTAATCAGCCCCAGCATTTT. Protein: CASSIPTGAPNQPQHF. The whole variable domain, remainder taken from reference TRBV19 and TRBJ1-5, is DGGITQSPKYLFRKEGQNVTLSCEQNLNHDAMYWYRQDPGQGLRLIYYSQIVNDFQKGDIAEGYSVSREKKESFPLTVTSAQKNPTAFYLCASSIPTGAPNQPQHFGDGTRLSIL.